These 19 T cell receptor beta chains originate from one sample sequenced in a study of cytomegalovirus exposure and HLA in healthy donors. Sequenced by immunoSEQ multiplex PCR; TCRdb stores in-frame clones only, minus some. The repertoire holds about 56,000 clones, with 85% to 95% as singletons. The sequenced sample consisted of PBMCs. The source of these receptors is a man between 18 and 29 years old in good health and CMV-seronegative.

The chain couples TRBV2 to TRBJ2-2; 10 bases are a match to TRBD1. J was trimmed by 6 bases and V by 6 bases; bases with no gene match: 4. In germline, CDR1 is SNHLY, CDR2 FYNNEI. The CDR3 loop spans 14 amino acids. In DNA, the CDR3 is TGTGCCAGCAGCCGGGACAGGGGCGCCGGGGAGCTGTTTTTT. This codes for CASSRDRGAGELFF.

This clone was observed a handful of times. The J gene is TRBJ1-5, the V gene TRBV10-2; TRBD1 agrees at 7 bases. In germline, CDR1 is WSHSY, CDR2 SAAADI. The CDR3 has 13 residues. J was trimmed by 6 bases and V by 10 bases; bases with no gene match: 9. CDR3 sequence: CATGDSYRQPQHF. CDR3 coding DNA: TGCGCCACCGGGGACAGCTACCGTCAGCCCCAGCATTTT.

This clone was recorded a few times. The chain recombines TRBV7-9 with TRBJ2-5, with 9 nucleotides matching TRBD2. Germline V gives CDR1 SEHNR, CDR2 FQNEAQ (reference sequence). Losses at the gene ends were 4 bases for V and 4 bases for J; bases not matched to a gene: 4. The length of the CDR3 is 14 residues. CDR3 residues: CASSSRLAAETQYF. CDR3 in DNA: TGTGCCAGCAGCTCCCGACTAGCGGCAGAGACCCAGTACTTC. Together with reference TRBV7-9 and TRBJ2-5, the CDR3 gives the full variable domain: DTGVSQNPRHKITKRGQNVTFRCDPISEHNRLYWYRQTLGQGPEFLTYFQNEAQLEKSRLLSDRFSAERPKGSFSTLEIQRTEQGDSAMYLCASSSRLAAETQYFGPGTRLLVL.

The rearrangement links TRBV5-4 to TRBJ2-3, with 7 nucleotides matching TRBD1. Unmatched junction bases numbered 5, after V lost 4 bases and J lost 9 bases. The CDR3 spans 12 residues. Germline V lookup: CDR1 SGHNT, CDR2 YYREEE (reference sequence). This CDR3 is CASSPDRATQYF. The CDR3 DNA reads TGTGCCAGCAGCCCTGACAGGGCGACGCAGTATTTT.

The chain is built from TRBV6-5 and TRBJ2-5; D is possibly TRBD2 (6 bases). V lost 0 bases, J lost 3 bases, and 14 bases lay in between. Germline assignment: CDR1 MNHEY and CDR2 SVGAGI. The CDR3 length is 16 residues. CDR3 DNA: TGTGCCAGCAGTTACTCGGGGGAGGAGTTAAAAGAGACCCAGTACTTC. It yields the protein CASSYSGEELKETQYF.

The chain employs TRBV7-2 and TRBJ2-3, with 9 bases fitting TRBD2. This CDR3 is 19 amino acids long. Losses at the gene ends were 1 base for V and 2 bases for J; bases not matched to a gene: 13. Germline values: CDR1 SGHTA, CDR2 FQGNSA. The CDR3 bases are TGTGCCAGCAGCTTAGTTGTTTTGCGGGAGGGCCAAGACACAGATACGCAGTATTTT. Amino acids: CASSLVVLREGQDTDTQYF.

This chain connects TRBV19 to TRBJ1-1; D uncertain. V was clipped by 4 bases and J by 4 bases, with 10 bases between them. Germline CDR1 and CDR2: LNHDA and SQIVND (reference sequence). There are 13 residues in the CDR3. In nucleotides, the CDR3 is TGTGCCAGTAGTAGACCGGGAGGCACTGAAGCTTTCTTT. This sequence encodes CASSRPGGTEAFF.

This chain uses TRBV7-2 with TRBJ2-3; TRBD2 agrees at 9 bases. This CDR3 spans 14 amino acids. V lost 4 bases to trimming and J lost 6 bases; unmatched junction nucleotides: 5. Germline V gives CDR1 SGHTA, CDR2 FQGNSA. The CDR3 DNA reads TGTGCCAGCAGCTCTAGCGGGGCCCAGGATACGCAGTATTTT. This encodes CASSSSGAQDTQYF.

The rearrangement uses TRBV2 and TRBJ2-7; 7 nucleotides line up with TRBD1. Trimming at V came to 2 bases and at J to 3 bases, leaving 16 bases not matched to a gene. The CDR3 runs to 18 residues. Per germline, CDR1 SNHLY and CDR2 FYNNEI. CDR3 DNA sequence: TGTGCCAGCAGTGAATTTCAAGTATTCGGGCAGGGGGTCTACGAGCAGTACTTC. It encodes CASSEFQVFGQGVYEQYF.

The chain uses TRBV4-1 and TRBJ2-3, with TRBD2 identical over 15 bases. The V gene's germline CDR1 is MGHRA and CDR2 YSYEKL. Losses at the gene ends were 0 bases for V and 5 bases for J; bases not matched to a gene: 9. CDR3 size: 19 residues. CDR3 residues: CASSQDWTSGRAGEDTQYF. The CDR3 nucleotides are TGCGCCAGCAGCCAAGATTGGACTAGCGGGAGGGCCGGGGAAGATACGCAGTATTTT.

The chain recombines TRBV5-4 with TRBJ1-2, with D hard to call. The germline gives CDR1 SGHNT, CDR2 YYREEE (reference sequence). The CDR3 covers 15 residues. V was clipped by 2 bases and J by 4 bases, with 15 bases between them. CDR3 protein: CASSFDSGGVYGYTF. For the CDR3, the DNA is TGTGCCAGCAGCTTTGACTCGGGAGGTGTCTATGGCTACACCTTC.

This chain links TRBV7-9 with TRBJ1-2; 7 bases fit TRBD1. CDR1 and CDR2 from the germline V gene are SEHNR and FQNEAQ (reference sequence). The CDR3 length is 15 residues. J lost 5 bases, V lost 5 bases, and 11 bases had no gene match. The CDR3 here is CASSPRGGTDYGYTF. CDR3 nucleotide sequence: TGTGCCAGCAGCCCCCGGGGCGGGACAGATTATGGCTACACCTTC.

The chain joins TRBV18 to TRBJ2-3; D is unclear. The germline CDR1 and CDR2 sequences are KGHSH and LQKENI. The CDR3 consists of 17 residues. V lost 8 bases and J 3 bases, leaving 24 bases between the germline ends. The CDR3 DNA sequence: TGTGCCAGCACCACGTTCCCCCGAAATCAACGGACAGATACGCAGTATTTT. Translating gives CASTTFPRNQRTDTQYF.

V and J are TRBV5-1 and TRBJ1-5; D perhaps matches TRBD1 (5 bases). CDR1 is SGHRS and CDR2 is YFSETQ in the germline V gene. V lost 8 bases to trimming and J lost 0 bases, with 18 bases between them. This CDR3 has 16 amino acids. CDR3 nucleotides: TGCGCCAGACGCCCGGGGGGGATTCGTAGCAATCAGCCCCAGCATTTT. It is translated as CARRPGGIRSNQPQHF. Combining the CDR3 with reference TRBV5-1 and TRBJ1-5 gives the whole variable domain KAGVTQTPRYLIKTRGQQVTLSCSPISGHRSVSWYQQTPGQGLQFLFEYFSETQRNKGNFPGRFSGRQFSNSRSEMNVSTLELGDSALYLCARRPGGIRSNQPQHFGDGTRLSIL.

The rearrangement links TRBV18 to TRBJ2-5; 13 positions agree with TRBD2. V lost 3 bases and J lost 2; bases outside the gene matches: 12. Germline V gene sequence: CDR1 KGHSH, CDR2 LQKENI. The CDR3 is 19 amino acids. The CDR3 loop is CASSPIRTSGRSGQETQYF. Written as DNA, the CDR3 is TGTGCCAGCTCACCCATCCGGACTAGCGGGAGATCGGGGCAAGAGACCCAGTACTTC. Full variable domain (rest looked up from reference TRBV18 and TRBJ2-5): NAGVMQNPRHLVRRRGQEARLRCSPMKGHSHVYWYRQLPEEGLKFMVYLQKENIIDESGMPKERFSAEFPKEGPSILRIQQVVRGDSAAYFCASSPIRTSGRSGQETQYFGPGTRLLVL.

The chain employs TRBV11-2 and TRBJ2-2; 12 positions agree with TRBD2. CDR3 length: 16 residues. CDR1 and CDR2 (germline): SGHAT, FQNNGV. V gave up 5 bases and J gave up 4 bases; unmatched junction bases: 5. CDR3 protein: CASSPTSGSATGELFF. CDR3 DNA sequence: TGTGCCAGCAGCCCGACTAGCGGGAGTGCCACCGGGGAGCTGTTTTTT.

The chain recombines TRBV10-3 with TRBJ2-7; TRBD2 might be the D (6 bases). The V end lost 6 bases, the J end lost 7 bases, and 16 bases lay between the germline ends. The germline CDR1 and CDR2 sequences are ENHRY and SYGVKD. The CDR3 length is 13 residues. The CDR3 DNA sequence: TGTGCCATCAGGAACGGGAGTCAGGGTGAGCAGTACTTC. This encodes CAIRNGSQGEQYF.

The chain combines TRBV19 with TRBJ2-1; 11 bases are a match to TRBD2. V gave up 3 bases and J gave up 5 bases; unmatched junction bases: 6. CDR1 and CDR2 from the germline V gene are LNHDA and SQIVND (reference sequence). The CDR3 has 16 amino acids. For the CDR3, the DNA is TGTGCCAGTAGTATCCGACCGACTAGCGGGAACAATGAGCAGTTCTTC. Amino acids: CASSIRPTSGNNEQFF.

This clone was detected only a few times. The same CDR3 is also encoded by other DNA sequences in this sample. The V call is TRBV18, the J call TRBJ2-5; 7 bases map to TRBD2. This CDR3 comprises 15 residues. The V gene's germline CDR1 is KGHSH and CDR2 LQKENI. J gave up 1 base and V 2 bases, and 4 bases lay outside the gene matches. The CDR3 is CASSPGGRVQETQYF. CDR3 DNA: TGTGCCAGCTCACCAGGTGGGAGGGTCCAAGAGACCCAGTACTTC.